This T cell receptor (beta chain) emerged from a study of blood T cell repertoires in COVID-19. The wider study: From T cells, B-cell-depleted T cells, or PBMCs came the material, which was cDNA or gDNA.

In the authors' workflow: Counts of nucleated cells, estimated from reference gene primer amplification, were obtained. Profiling relied on immunoSEQ multiplex PCR, and the TCRdb table lists in-frame clones only, not all of them. The V and J calls and clone size were taken over from that table, and D and trimming were inferred from the DNA. The repertoire consists of 65,000 to 95,000 clones, with about 78% occurring once and the leading ten covering more than 35%. During active infection, Seattle patients enrolled and were then monitored through disease. V shed 4 bases and J 5 bases; nucleotides not matched to a gene: 6. The CDR3 has 15 amino acids. Germline V gives CDR1 SGHNT, CDR2 YYREEE (reference sequence).

Sequenced input: peripheral blood. The chain uses TRBV5-4 and TRBJ2-1, with 10 bases aligning to TRBD2. The origin of this receptor is a man aged 55 to 70 with COVID-19, enrolled during active disease. CDR3 DNA sequence: TGTGCCAGCAGCCTCGGACTAGCGGTGGACAATGAGCAGTTCTTC. It encodes CASSLGLAVDNEQFF. The full variable domain, its missing parts supplied by reference TRBV5-4 and TRBJ2-1, is ETGVTQSPTHLIKTRGQQVTLRCSSQSGHNTVSWYQQALGQGPQFIFQYYREEENGRGNFPPRFSGLQFPNYSSELNVNALELDDSALYLCASSLGLAVDNEQFFGPGTRLTVL.